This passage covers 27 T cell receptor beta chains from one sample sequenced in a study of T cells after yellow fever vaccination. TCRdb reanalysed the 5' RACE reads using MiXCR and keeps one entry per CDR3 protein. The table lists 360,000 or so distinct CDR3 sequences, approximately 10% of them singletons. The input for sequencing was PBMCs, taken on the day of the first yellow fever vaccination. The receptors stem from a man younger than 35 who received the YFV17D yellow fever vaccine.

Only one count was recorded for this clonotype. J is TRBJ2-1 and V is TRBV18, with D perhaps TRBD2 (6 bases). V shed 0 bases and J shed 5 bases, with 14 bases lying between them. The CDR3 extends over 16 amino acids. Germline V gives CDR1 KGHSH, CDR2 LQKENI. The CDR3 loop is CASSPPSGGRNNEQFF. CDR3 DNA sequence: TGTGCCAGCTCACCACCGTCTGGAGGGCGAAACAATGAGCAGTTCTTC.

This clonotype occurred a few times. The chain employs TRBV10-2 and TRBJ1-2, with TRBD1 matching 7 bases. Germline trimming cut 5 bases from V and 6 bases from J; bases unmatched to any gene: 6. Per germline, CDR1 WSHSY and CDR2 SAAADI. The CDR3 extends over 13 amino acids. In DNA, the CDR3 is TGCGCCAGCAGTTTGACAGGGACGGATGGCTACACCTTC. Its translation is CASSLTGTDGYTF.

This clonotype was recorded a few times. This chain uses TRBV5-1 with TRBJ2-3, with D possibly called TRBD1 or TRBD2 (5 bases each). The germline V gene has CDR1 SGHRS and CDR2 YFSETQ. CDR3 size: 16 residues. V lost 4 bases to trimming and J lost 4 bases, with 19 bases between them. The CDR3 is CASSVTGTSGADTQYF. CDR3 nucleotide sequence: TGCGCCAGCAGCGTGACCGGGACCTCTGGGGCAGATACGCAGTATTTT.

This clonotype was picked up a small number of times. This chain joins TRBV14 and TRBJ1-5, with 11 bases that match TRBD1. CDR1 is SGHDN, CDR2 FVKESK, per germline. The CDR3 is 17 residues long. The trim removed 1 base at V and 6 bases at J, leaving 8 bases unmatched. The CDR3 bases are TGTGCCAGCAGCCAAGGCTCGGACAGGGGGCAAGGTCAGCCCCAGCATTTT. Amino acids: CASSQGSDRGQGQPQHF.

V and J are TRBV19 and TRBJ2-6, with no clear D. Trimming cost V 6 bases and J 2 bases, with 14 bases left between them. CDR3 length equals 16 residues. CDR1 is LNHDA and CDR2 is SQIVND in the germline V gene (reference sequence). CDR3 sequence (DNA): TGTGCCAGTAGGTTTGTGGGATCACCTGGGGCCAACGTCCTGACTTTC. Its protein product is CASRFVGSPGANVLTF. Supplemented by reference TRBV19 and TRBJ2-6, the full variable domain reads DGGITQSPKYLFRKEGQNVTLSCEQNLNHDAMYWYRQDPGQGLRLIYYSQIVNDFQKGDIAEGYSVSREKKESFPLTVTSAQKNPTAFYLCASRFVGSPGANVLTFGAGSRLTVL.

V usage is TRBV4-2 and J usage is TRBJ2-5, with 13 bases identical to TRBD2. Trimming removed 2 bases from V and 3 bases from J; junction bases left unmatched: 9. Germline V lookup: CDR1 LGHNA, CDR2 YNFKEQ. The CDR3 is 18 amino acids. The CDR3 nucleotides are TGTGCCAGCAGCCAATCGACTAGCGGGGGGCTAGCCGAAGAGACCCAGTACTTC. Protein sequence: CASSQSTSGGLAEETQYF.

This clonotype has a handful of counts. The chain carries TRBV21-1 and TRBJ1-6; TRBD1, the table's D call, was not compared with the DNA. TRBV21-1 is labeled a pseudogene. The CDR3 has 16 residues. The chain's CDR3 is CASSSRQQLGNSPLHF. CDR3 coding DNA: TGTGCCAGCAGCTCCCGTCAGCAGCTTGGTAATTCACCCCTCCACTTT.

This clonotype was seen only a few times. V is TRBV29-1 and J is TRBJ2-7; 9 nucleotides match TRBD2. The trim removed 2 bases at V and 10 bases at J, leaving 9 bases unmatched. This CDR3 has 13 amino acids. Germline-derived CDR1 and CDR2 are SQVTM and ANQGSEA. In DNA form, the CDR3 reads TGCAGCGTTGAACCAGCTGCGGGGGGGCATCAGTACTTC. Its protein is CSVEPAAGGHQYF.

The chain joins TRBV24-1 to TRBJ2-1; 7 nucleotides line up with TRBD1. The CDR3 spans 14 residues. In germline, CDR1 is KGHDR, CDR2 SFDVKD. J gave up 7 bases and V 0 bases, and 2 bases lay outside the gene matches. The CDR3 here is CATSDLDRENEQFF. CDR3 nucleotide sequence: TGTGCCACCAGTGATTTGGACAGGGAGAATGAGCAGTTCTTC.

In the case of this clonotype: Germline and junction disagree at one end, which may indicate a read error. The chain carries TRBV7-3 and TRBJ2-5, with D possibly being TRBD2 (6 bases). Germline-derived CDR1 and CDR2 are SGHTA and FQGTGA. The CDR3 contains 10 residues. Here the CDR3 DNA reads TGTGCCAGCGGCTGGGGGACTCAGGACTTC. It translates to CASGWGTQDF.

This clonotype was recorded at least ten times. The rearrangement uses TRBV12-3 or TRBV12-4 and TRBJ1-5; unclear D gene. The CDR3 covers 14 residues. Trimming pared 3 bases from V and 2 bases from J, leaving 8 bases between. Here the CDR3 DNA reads TGTGCCAGCAGTTTTGTTGGGGGCAATCAGCCCCAGCATTTT. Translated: CASSFVGGNQPQHF.

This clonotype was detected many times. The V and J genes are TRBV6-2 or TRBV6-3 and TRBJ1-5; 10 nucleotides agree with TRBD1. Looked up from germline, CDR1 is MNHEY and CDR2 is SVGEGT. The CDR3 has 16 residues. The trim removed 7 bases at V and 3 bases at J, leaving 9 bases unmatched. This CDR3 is CASMPTGTGANQPQHF. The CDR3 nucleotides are TGTGCCAGCATGCCAACCGGGACAGGGGCCAATCAGCCCCAGCATTTT.

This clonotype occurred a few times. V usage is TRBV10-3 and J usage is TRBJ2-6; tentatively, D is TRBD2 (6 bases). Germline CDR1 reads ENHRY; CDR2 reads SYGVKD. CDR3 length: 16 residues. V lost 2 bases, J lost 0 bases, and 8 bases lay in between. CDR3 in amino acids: CAISEGTFSGANVLTF. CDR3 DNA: TGTGCCATCAGTGAGGGGACTTTCTCTGGGGCCAACGTCCTGACTTTC.

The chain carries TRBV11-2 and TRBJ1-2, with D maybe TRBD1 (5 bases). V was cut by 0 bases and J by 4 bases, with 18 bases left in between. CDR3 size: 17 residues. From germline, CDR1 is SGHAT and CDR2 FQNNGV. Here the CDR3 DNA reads TGTGCCAGCAGCTTAGATCGGACAATACCGGGCGGCTATGGCTACACCTTC. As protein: CASSLDRTIPGGYGYTF.

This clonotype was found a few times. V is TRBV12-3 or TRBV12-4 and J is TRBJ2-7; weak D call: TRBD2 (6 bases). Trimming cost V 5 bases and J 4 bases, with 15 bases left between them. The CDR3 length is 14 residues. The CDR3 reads CASSIGRGSYEQYF. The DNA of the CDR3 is TGTGCCAGCAGTATCGGGCGGGGATCGTACGAGCAGTACTTC.

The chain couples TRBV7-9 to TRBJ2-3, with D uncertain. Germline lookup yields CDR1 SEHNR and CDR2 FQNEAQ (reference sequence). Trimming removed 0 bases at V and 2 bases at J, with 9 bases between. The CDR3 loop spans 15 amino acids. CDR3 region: CASSLAKGATDTQYF. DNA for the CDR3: TGTGCCAGCAGCTTAGCCAAAGGAGCCACAGATACGCAGTATTTT.

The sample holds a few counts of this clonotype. Here the CDR3 DNA reads TGTGCCATCAAACAGGGGGAAAATTATGGCTACACCTTC. Amino acid sequence: CAIKQGENYGYTF. V and J are TRBV10-3 and TRBJ1-2; 8 nucleotides line up with TRBD1. This CDR3 comprises 13 residues. CDR1 and CDR2 (germline): ENHRY, SYGVKD. Losses at the gene ends were 7 bases for V and 5 bases for J; bases not matched to a gene: 6.

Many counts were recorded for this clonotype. CDR3 loop: CASSTQDASYEQYF. The CDR3 bases are TGTGCCAGTAGTACACAGGACGCTTCCTACGAGCAGTACTTC. The chain joins TRBV19 to TRBJ2-7; possibly TRBD1 for D (5 bases). V lost 4 bases and J 1 base, leaving 11 bases between the germline ends. The CDR3 covers 14 residues. The germline gives CDR1 LNHDA, CDR2 SQIVND (reference sequence).

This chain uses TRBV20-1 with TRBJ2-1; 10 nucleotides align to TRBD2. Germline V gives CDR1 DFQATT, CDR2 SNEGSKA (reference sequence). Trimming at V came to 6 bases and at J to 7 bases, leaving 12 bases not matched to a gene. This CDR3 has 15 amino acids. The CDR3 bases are TGCAGTGCCCTGCGGTTACTAGCGGGGTGGAATGAGCAGTTCTTC. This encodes CSALRLLAGWNEQFF.

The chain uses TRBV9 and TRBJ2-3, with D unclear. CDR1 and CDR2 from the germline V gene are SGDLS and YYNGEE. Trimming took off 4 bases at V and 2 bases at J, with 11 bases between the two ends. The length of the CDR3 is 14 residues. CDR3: CASSLLGLTDTQYF. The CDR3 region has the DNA TGTGCCAGCAGCCTCCTGGGCCTCACAGATACGCAGTATTTT.

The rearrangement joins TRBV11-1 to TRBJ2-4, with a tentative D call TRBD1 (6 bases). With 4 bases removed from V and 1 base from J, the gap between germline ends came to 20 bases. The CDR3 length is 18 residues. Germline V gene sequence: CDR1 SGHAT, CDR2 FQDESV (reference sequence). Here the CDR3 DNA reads TGTGCCAGCAGCTCGAACCCACCAGGGGTTGGGGCCAAAAACATTCAGTACTTC. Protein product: CASSSNPPGVGAKNIQYF.

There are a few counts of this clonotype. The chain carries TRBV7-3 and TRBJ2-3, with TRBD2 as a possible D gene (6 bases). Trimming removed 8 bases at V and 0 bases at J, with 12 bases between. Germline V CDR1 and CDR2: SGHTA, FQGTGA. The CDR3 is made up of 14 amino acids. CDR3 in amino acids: CASGVGTSTDTQYF. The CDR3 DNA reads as TGTGCCAGCGGCGTGGGGACTAGCACAGATACGCAGTATTTT.

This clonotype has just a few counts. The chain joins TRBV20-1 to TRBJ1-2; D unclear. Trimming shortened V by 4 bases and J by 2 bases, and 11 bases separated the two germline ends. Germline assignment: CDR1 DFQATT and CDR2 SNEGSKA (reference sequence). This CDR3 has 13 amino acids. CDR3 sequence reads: CSAKTASNYGYTF. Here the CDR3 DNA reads TGCAGTGCTAAGACGGCCTCGAACTATGGCTACACCTTC.

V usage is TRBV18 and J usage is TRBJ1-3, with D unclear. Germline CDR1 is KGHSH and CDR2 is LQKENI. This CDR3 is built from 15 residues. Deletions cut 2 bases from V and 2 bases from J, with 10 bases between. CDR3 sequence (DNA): TGTGCCAGCTCACCAGCCCGATCGGCTGGAAACACCATATATTTT. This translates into CASSPARSAGNTIYF.

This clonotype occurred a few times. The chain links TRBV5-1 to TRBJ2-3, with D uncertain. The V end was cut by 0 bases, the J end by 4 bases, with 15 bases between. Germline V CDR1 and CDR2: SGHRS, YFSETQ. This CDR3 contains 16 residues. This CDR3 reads CASSLEQPVPPDTQYF. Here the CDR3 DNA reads TGCGCCAGCAGCTTGGAACAACCTGTCCCCCCAGATACGCAGTATTTT.

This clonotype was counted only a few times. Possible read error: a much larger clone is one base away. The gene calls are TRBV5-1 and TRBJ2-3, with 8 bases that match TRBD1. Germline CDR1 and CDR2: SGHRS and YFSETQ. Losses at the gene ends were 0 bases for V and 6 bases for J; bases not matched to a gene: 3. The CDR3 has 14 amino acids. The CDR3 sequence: CASSLGTGSDTQYF. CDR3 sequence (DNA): TGCGCCAGCAGCTTGGGGACAGGGTCGGATACGCAGTATTTT.

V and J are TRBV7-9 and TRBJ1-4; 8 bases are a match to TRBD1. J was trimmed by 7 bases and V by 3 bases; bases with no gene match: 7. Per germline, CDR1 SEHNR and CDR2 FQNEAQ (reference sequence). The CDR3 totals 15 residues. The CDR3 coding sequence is TGTGCCAGCAGCTTTACAGGGGGTCTTCTTGAAAAACTGTTTTTT. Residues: CASSFTGGLLEKLFF.